These T cell receptor beta chains were read from a single sample in a study of blood T cell repertoires in COVID-19. Produced via immunoSEQ multiplex PCR; TCRdb's table is partial and in-frame only. Among 55,000 or so clones, 75% to 85% were seen once, and the ten largest hold roughly an eighth. Sequencing was done on a sample of peripheral blood. The receptors come from a human donor in a cohort sampled during active COVID-19. Both conserved end residues are part of each CDR3. The order of the fields is D gene, clone size, V gene, J gene, CDR3 DNA, CDR3 protein. The D gene is left open where the match is weak. The size entry is marked missing in some rows and otherwise reads once, few, many or a size class.

-	-	TRBV2	TRBJ2-1	TGTGCCAGCAGTCCCACTAGGAATGAGCAGTTCTTC	CASSPTRNEQFF
TRBD2	-	TRBV7-2	TRBJ2-7	TGTGCCAGCAGCTTAGCGAGCGGGGGTTTCTCCTACGAGCAGTACTTC	CASSLASGGFSYEQYF
-	-	TRBV13	TRBJ2-1	TGTGCCAGCAGCTCACAGACCGTATACTCTTACAATGAGCAGTTCTTC	CASSSQTVYSYNEQFF
TRBD2	-	TRBV19	TRBJ2-2	TGTGCCAGTAGGACTAGCGGGACCATCCTTATGGGCGGGGAGCTGTTTTTT	CASRTSGTILMGGELFF
TRBD1	-	TRBV7-3	TRBJ2-2	TGTGCCAGCAGCTTATTTGGACAGGGGATCACCGGGGAGCTGTTTTTT	CASSLFGQGITGELFF
TRBD2	-	TRBV7-9	TRBJ2-1	TGTGCCAGCAGCTTAGGGACTAGCGGGAGGGCCGGTAATGAGCAGTTCTTC	CASSLGTSGRAGNEQFF
-	-	TRBV18	TRBJ2-7	TGTGCCAGCTCCCCTGGGGGACTCCGCTACGAGCAGTACTTC	CASSPGGLRYEQYF
-	-	TRBV20-1	TRBJ1-2	TGCAGTGCTAGTCCCCCGGGAGGCTACGGCTACACCTTC	CSASPPGGYGYTF
TRBD2	-	TRBV5-5	TRBJ2-1	TGTGCCAGCAGCAAGTCCGTAGCGGGAGGGCCTCGGGATGAGCAGTTCTTC	CASSKSVAGGPRDEQFF
-	-	TRBV11-1	TRBJ2-7	TGTGCCAGCAGCTTAACACAGGGAGTGGAAAGAGAGCAGTACTTC	CASSLTQGVEREQYF
-	few	TRBV5-1	TRBJ1-5	TGCGCCAGCAGCGTACAGGGTTATGATAGCAATCAGCCCCAGCATTTT	CASSVQGYDSNQPQHF
-	-	TRBV27	TRBJ1-5	TGTGCCAGCAGTTTATTTGGCCGTGCGGCCAGGGATCAGCCCCAGCATTTT	CASSLFGRAARDQPQHF
TRBD2	once	TRBV28	TRBJ2-5	TGTGCCAGCAGTTTTTTCGGGGGGGAGACCCAGTACTTC	CASSFFGGETQYF
-	-	TRBV6-6	TRBJ2-7	TGTGCCACCTCTAGCGGAGGGGGGTTGGAGCAGTACTTC	CATSSGGGLEQYF
TRBD2	-	TRBV14	TRBJ2-3	TGTGCCAGCAGATTAGCGGGAGGGCCTACAGATACGCAGTATTTT	CASRLAGGPTDTQYF
TRBD2	-	TRBV5-1	TRBJ2-7	TGCGCCAGCAGCGCAACTAGCGGGAGTTACGAGCAGTACTTC	CASSATSGSYEQYF
TRBD1	-	TRBV11-2	TRBJ2-7	TGTGCCAGCAGCCCGGACAGGGACTTTTACGAGCAGTACTTC	CASSPDRDFYEQYF
TRBD1	-	TRBV12-5	TRBJ1-1	TGTGCTAGTGGTTCTAACAGGGGAGTGGGGACTGAAGCTTTCTTT	CASGSNRGVGTEAFF
TRBD2	-	TRBV5-1	TRBJ2-1	TGCGCCAGCAGCCGACTAGCGGGAGACGATGAGCAGTTCTTC	CASSRLAGDDEQFF
TRBD2	-	TRBV5-1	TRBJ2-3	TGCGCCAGCAGCTTAGGGACTAGCGGGTCAGATACGCAGTATTTT	CASSLGTSGSDTQYF
-	-	TRBV11-2	TRBJ2-3	TGTGCCAGCAGCTCCCCAGCGGTACGCACAGATACGCAGTATTTT	CASSSPAVRTDTQYF
-	-	TRBV4-1	TRBJ2-6	TGCGCCAGCAGCCCCAGCGTCAGATTCTCTGGGGCCAACGTCCTGACTTTC	CASSPSVRFSGANVLTF
-	-	TRBV30	TRBJ1-5	TGTGCCTGGAGTGTGGGGGCAGGGAATCAGCCCCAGCATTTT	CAWSVGAGNQPQHF
-	-	TRBV5-6	TRBJ2-7	TGTGCCAGCAGCTTGACCGGGAGCTCCTACGAGCAGTACTTC	CASSLTGSSYEQYF